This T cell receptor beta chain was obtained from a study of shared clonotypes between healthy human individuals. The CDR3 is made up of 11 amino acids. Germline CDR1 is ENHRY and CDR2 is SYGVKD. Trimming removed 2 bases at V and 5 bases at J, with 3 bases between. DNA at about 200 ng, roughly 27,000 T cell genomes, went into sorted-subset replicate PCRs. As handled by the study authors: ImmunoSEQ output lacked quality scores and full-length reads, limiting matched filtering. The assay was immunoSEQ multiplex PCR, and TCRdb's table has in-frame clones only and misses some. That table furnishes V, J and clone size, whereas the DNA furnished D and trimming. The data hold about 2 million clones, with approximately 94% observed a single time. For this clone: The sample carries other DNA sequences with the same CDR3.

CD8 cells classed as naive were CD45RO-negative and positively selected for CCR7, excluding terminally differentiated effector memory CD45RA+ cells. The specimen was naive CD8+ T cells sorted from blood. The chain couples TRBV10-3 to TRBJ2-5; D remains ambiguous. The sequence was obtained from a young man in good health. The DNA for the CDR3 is TGTGCCATCAGTGAGGGGGAGACCCAGTACTTC. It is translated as CAISEGETQYF.